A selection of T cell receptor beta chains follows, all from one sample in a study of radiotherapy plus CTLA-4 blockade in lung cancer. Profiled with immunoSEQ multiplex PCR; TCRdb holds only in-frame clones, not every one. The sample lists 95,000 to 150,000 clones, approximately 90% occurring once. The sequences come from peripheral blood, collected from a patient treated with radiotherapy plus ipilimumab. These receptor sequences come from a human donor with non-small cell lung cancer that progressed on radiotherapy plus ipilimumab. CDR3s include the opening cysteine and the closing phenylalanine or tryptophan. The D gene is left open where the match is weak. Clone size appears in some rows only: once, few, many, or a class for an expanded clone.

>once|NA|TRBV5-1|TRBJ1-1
TGCGCCAGCAGCCCCCCAGGGGCCCTATTCATGAACACTGAAGCTTTCTTT
CASSPPGALFMNTEAFF
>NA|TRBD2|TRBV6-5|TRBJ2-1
TGTGCCAGCAGTTGGAAGGGACTAGCGGGAAAGAATGAGCAGTTCTTC
CASSWKGLAGKNEQFF
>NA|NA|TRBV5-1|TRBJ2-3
TGCGCCAGCAGCTTTGAGGAGCCAGGCACAGATACGCAGTATTTT
CASSFEEPGTDTQYF
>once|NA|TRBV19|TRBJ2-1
TGTGCCAGTAGTATTGAAATAGGGCTGGGGTGGGATGAGCAGTTCTTC
CASSIEIGLGWDEQFF
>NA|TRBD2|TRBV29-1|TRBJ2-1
TGCAGCTTCCGCGGGACTAGCGGCGGCAATGAGCAGTTCTTC
CSFRGTSGGNEQFF
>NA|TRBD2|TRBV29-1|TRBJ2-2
TGCAGCGGGGCGCGGGAGTCCAGCACCGGGGAGCTGTTTTTT
CSGARESSTGELFF
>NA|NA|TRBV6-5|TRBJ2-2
TGTGCCAGCAGCCCGGAGGGTTTGCCCGGGGAGCTGTTTTTT
CASSPEGLPGELFF
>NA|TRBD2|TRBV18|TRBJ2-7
TGTGCCAGCTCATCCGGGACTAGCGGGTCTTCCTACGAGCAGTACTTC
CASSSGTSGSSYEQYF
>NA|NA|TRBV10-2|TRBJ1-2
TGCGCCAGCAGTGAGCCGGGACTGAATAACTATGGCTACACCTTC
CASSEPGLNNYGYTF
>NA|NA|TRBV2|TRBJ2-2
TGTGCCAGCAGTCTCCTCGGTTCGAACACCGGGGAGCTGTTTTTT
CASSLLGSNTGELFF
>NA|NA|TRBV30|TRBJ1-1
TGTGCCTGGATTAGGGTGAACACTGAAGCTTTCTTT
CAWIRVNTEAFF
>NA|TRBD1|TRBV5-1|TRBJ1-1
TGCGCCAGCAGCTTGGCCATGCAGGGGGTGGGCACTGAAGCTTTCTTT
CASSLAMQGVGTEAFF
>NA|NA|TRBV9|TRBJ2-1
TGTGCCAGCAGAGGACTCTACAATGAGCAGTTCTTC
CASRGLYNEQFF
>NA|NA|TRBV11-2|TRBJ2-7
TGTGCCAGCAGCTTAGATTTCGTAAACGAGCAGTACTTC
CASSLDFVNEQYF
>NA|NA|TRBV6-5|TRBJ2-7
TGTGCCAGCAGTGAAGTGCCAGGGAACTACGAGCAGTACTTC
CASSEVPGNYEQYF
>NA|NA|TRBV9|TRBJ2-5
TGTGCCAGCAGCGGACGGGGGAAACAAGAGACCCAGTACTTC
CASSGRGKQETQYF
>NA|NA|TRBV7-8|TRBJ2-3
TGTGCCAGCAGCCCCGCCGCCACAGATACGCAGTATTTT
CASSPAATDTQYF
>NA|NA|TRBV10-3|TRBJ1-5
TGTGCCATCAGCCGGGACACCAGACAGCCCCAGCATTTT
CAISRDTRQPQHF
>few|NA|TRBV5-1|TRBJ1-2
TGCGCCAGCAGCGAACCAACAGGTTATGGCTACACCTTC
CASSEPTGYGYTF
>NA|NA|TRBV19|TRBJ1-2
TGTGCCAGTAGTCCTTTAGGGGGAAACTATGGCTACACCTTC
CASSPLGGNYGYTF
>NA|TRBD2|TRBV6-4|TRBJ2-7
TGTGCCAGCAGTGAAAGAGAGGGACTAGCGGAGGGCCACCCCTACGAGCAGTACTTC
CASSEREGLAEGHPYEQYF
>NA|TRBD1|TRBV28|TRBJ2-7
TGTGCCAGCAAAATTGGGGACAGTTTAGGATTGGGCGAGCAGTACTTC
CASKIGDSLGLGEQYF
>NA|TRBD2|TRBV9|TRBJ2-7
TGTGCCAGCAGCGTAGGGAGCGGGAGCTCCTACGAGCAGTACTTC
CASSVGSGSSYEQYF
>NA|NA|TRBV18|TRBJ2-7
TGTGCCAGCTCACCCGTCTCCTCCTACGAGCAGTACTTC
CASSPVSSYEQYF
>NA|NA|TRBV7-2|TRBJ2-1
TGTGCCAGCAGCTCACGGGGCGGGAATGAGCAGTTCTTC
CASSSRGGNEQFF
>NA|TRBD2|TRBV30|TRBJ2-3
TGTGCCTGGGTAGCGGGAGGTGCAGATACGCAGTATTTT
CAWVAGGADTQYF
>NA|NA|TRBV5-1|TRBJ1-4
TGCGCCAGCAGCTTGGGGCAGGGGACCGCAACTAATGAAAAACTGTTTTTT
CASSLGQGTATNEKLFF
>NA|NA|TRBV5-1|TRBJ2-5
TGCGCCAGCAGCTTGGCGCAGGCCCAAGAGACCCAGTACTTC
CASSLAQAQETQYF
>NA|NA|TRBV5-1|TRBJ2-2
TGCGCCAGCAGTGACATTACCGGGACCGGGGAGCTGTTTTTT
CASSDITGTGELFF
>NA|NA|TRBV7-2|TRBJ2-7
TGTGCCAGCAGTCCCGGGACGCCTTCCTACGAGCAGTACTTC
CASSPGTPSYEQYF
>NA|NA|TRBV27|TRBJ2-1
TGTGCCAGCAGTCGCAACCCCGGGGCGCCGGGAGCGAATGAGCAGTTCTTC
CASSRNPGAPGANEQFF
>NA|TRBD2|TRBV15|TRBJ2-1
TGTGCCACCAGCAGAGATCGGTTTAGCGGGAGGGCCCTAGTAAATGAGCAGTTCTTC
CATSRDRFSGRALVNEQFF
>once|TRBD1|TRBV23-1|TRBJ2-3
TGCGCCAGCAGTCAAGAGACAGGGAGACGGACAGATACGCAGTATTTT
CASSQETGRRTDTQYF
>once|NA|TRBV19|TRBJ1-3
TGTGCCAGTCGACTGAGCTCTGGAAACACCATATATTTT
CASRLSSGNTIYF
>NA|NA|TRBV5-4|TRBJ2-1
TGTGCCAGCAGCTTGAGATTTCCGATGGATGACAATGAGCAGTTCTTC
CASSLRFPMDDNEQFF
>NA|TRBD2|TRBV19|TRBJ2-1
TGTGCCAGTAGTATGAGTAGCGGGAGGGGATACAATGAGCAGTTCTTC
CASSMSSGRGYNEQFF
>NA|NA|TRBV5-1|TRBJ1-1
TGCGCCAGCAGCTTGGTACCAGGAGAGAACACTGAAGCTTTCTTT
CASSLVPGENTEAFF
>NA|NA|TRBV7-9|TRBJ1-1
TGTGCCAGCAGCTTAGCCGGGGGCAGGGGAGACACTGAAGCTTTCTTT
CASSLAGGRGDTEAFF
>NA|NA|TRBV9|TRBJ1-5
TGTGCCAGCTCCCCGGGAAGCCAGAATAGCAATCAGCCCCAGCATTTT
CASSPGSQNSNQPQHF
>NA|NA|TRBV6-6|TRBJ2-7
TGTGCCAGCAGTTACGGGGGGGGCGCCTACGAGCAGTACTTC
CASSYGGGAYEQYF
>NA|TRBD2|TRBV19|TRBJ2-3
TGTGCCAGTAGTTCGCGACTAGCCGAAGGAGCAGATACGCAGTATTTT
CASSSRLAEGADTQYF
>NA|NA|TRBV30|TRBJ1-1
TGTGCCTGGAGTGTTCGGGGGGACACTGAAGCTTTCTTT
CAWSVRGDTEAFF
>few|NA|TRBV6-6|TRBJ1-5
TGTGCCAGCAGTACCGGGAGTCAGCCCCAGCATTTT
CASSTGSQPQHF